Below are 17 T cell receptor beta chains sequenced from a single sample in a study of radiotherapy plus CTLA-4 blockade in lung cancer. Using immunoSEQ multiplex PCR, the repertoire was profiled, and TCRdb retains in-frame clones only, with some absent. This table holds 90,000 to 95,000 clones, about 80% found once. The sample here was peripheral blood, taken from a patient treated with radiotherapy plus ipilimumab. All receptors come from a human donor with non-small cell lung cancer who had stable disease on radiotherapy plus ipilimumab.

The chain combines TRBV7-8 with TRBJ2-1; 11 bases match TRBD2. J was trimmed by 3 bases and V by 4 bases; bases with no gene match: 2. CDR1 SGHVS and CDR2 FQNEAQ come from the germline V gene. This CDR3 comprises 15 residues. In DNA, the CDR3 is TGTGCCAGCAGCTCCACTAGCGGGGGCTACAATGAGCAGTTCTTC. Encoded protein: CASSSTSGGYNEQFF.

The chain recombines TRBV7-2 with TRBJ2-7; D ambiguous. Trimming left V 3 bases short and J 1 base short, with 7 bases between. Germline-derived CDR1 and CDR2 are SGHTA and FQGNSA. CDR3 length: 13 amino acids. The CDR3 here is CASSFGPSYEQYF. The CDR3, as DNA: TGTGCCAGCAGCTTTGGGCCTTCCTACGAGCAGTACTTC.

This clone was counted once. The rearrangement joins TRBV5-1 to TRBJ1-2; D is uncertain. This CDR3 comprises 13 residues. The germline gives CDR1 SGHRS, CDR2 YFSETQ. Trimming took off 0 bases at V and 3 bases at J, with 6 bases between the two ends. CDR3 DNA sequence: TGCGCCAGCAGCTTGGGGGTTGACTATGGCTACACCTTC. Protein: CASSLGVDYGYTF.

The rearrangement uses TRBV10-3 and TRBJ2-2; the D gene is possibly TRBD2 (6 bases). The CDR3 contains 13 residues. Trimming cost V 5 bases and J 8 bases, with 12 bases left between them. Germline loops: CDR1 ENHRY, CDR2 SYGVKD. The CDR3 sequence is CAISRRGEGELFF. CDR3 nucleotide sequence: TGTGCCATCAGTCGGCGGGGAGAAGGGGAGCTGTTTTTT.

This clone was found once. V usage is TRBV1 and J usage is TRBJ2-1; the D segment call TRBD2 is taken from the table without a DNA check. TRBV1 is a known pseudogene. The CDR3 is 18 residues long. The CDR3 DNA sequence: TGCACCAGCAGCCAAGCCACCCTAGCGGGGGCCTTTTACAATGAGCAGTTCTTC. Its translation is CTSSQATLAGAFYNEQFF.

The chain joins TRBV7-2 to TRBJ2-7; the D gene could be TRBD1 or TRBD2 (6 bases each). Trimming took 4 bases from V and 6 from J, leaving 16 bases between them. CDR1 and CDR2 from the germline V gene are SGHTA and FQGNSA. This CDR3 is built from 14 residues. CDR3: CASSSRGTLREQYF. Here the CDR3 DNA reads TGTGCCAGCAGCTCCCGGGGGACATTGCGCGAGCAGTACTTC.

The chain links TRBV6-5 to TRBJ1-2, with a possible D match to TRBD1 (5 bases). The V gene's germline CDR1 is MNHEY and CDR2 SVGAGI. This CDR3 region has 11 residues. Trimming cost V 8 bases and J 2 bases, with 6 bases left between them. DNA for the CDR3: TGTGCCAGCTGGGACAACTATGGCTACACCTTC. Its translation: CASWDNYGYTF.

The V call is TRBV11-2, the J call TRBJ2-3; TRBD2 aligns across 10 bases. Germline assignment: CDR1 SGHAT and CDR2 FQNNGV. This CDR3 contains 15 residues. J lost 2 bases, V lost 8 bases, and 7 bases had no gene match. As DNA, the CDR3 is TGTGCCAGCTCCTTAACTAGCGGGGTCACAGATACGCAGTATTTT. Its translation is CASSLTSGVTDTQYF.

This clone has a handful of counts. The rearrangement uses TRBV6-1 and TRBJ2-7; D not certain. The CDR3 covers 13 residues. Germline CDR1 is MNHNS and CDR2 is SASEGT. V lost 6 bases and J 9 bases, leaving 18 bases between the germline ends. CDR3 loop: CASRLGEHSGQYF. Written as DNA, the CDR3 is TGTGCCAGCAGGCTCGGTGAGCATTCGGGGCAGTACTTC.

V and J are TRBV5-4 and TRBJ2-5; D is undetermined. The CDR3 length is 12 residues. CDR1 is SGHNT, CDR2 YYREEE, per germline (reference sequence). Trimming took off 9 bases at V and 1 base at J, with 10 bases between the two ends. The CDR3 coding sequence is TGTGCCATTTCATTAGCCCAAGAGACCCAGTACTTC. Its translation is CAISLAQETQYF.

The V and J genes are TRBV30 and TRBJ1-2, with D perhaps TRBD1 (5 bases). Trimming removed 3 bases at V and 0 bases at J, with 14 bases between. The CDR3 has 15 residues. Germline lookup yields CDR1 GTSNPN and CDR2 SVGIG (reference sequence). Here the CDR3 reads CAWSRSGGTNYGYTF. DNA of the CDR3: TGTGCCTGGAGCCGCTCTGGGGGGACTAACTATGGCTACACCTTC. The full variable domain, rest sourced from reference TRBV30 and TRBJ1-2, is SQTIHQWPATLVQPVGSPLSLECTVEGTSNPNLYWYRQAAGRGLQLLFYSVGIGQISSEVPQNLSASRPQDRQFILSSKKLLLSDSGFYLCAWSRSGGTNYGYTFGSGTRLTVV.

The chain combines TRBV12-1 with TRBJ1-2; the D call in the table, TRBD1, was not verified against the DNA. TRBV12-1 represents a pseudogene. The CDR3 is 15 amino acids. CDR3 nucleotide sequence: TGTGCCAGCAGCTCTCCTTTGGCCACGTTCCATGGCTACACCTTC. Protein product: CASSSPLATFHGYTF.

The gene calls are TRBV18 and TRBJ2-1, with unresolved D. The CDR3 contains 12 residues. Germline V CDR1 and CDR2: KGHSH, LQKENI. Trimming took 3 bases from V and 12 from J, leaving 12 bases between them. The CDR3 coding sequence is TGTGCCAGCTCACCGGAAGGGAAGGGGCAGTTCTTC. It yields the protein CASSPEGKGQFF.

The rearrangement joins TRBV28 to TRBJ1-2, with D perhaps matching TRBD1 (5 bases). Trimming shortened V by 5 bases and J by 4 bases, and 8 bases separated the two germline ends. The CDR3 contains 12 residues. Per the germline V gene, CDR1 is MDHEN and CDR2 is SYDVKM. The CDR3 bases are TGTGCCAGCAGTCGGGACGTCTATGGCTACACCTTC. It encodes CASSRDVYGYTF.

The chain has TRBV5-1 and TRBJ2-3; 8 positions match TRBD2. Trimming took 4 bases from V and 6 from J; bases not matched to a gene: 7. Germline V CDR1 and CDR2: SGHRS, YFSETQ. The CDR3 loop spans 14 amino acids. CDR3 sequence: CASSPHSGVDTQYF. The CDR3 DNA reads TGCGCCAGCAGCCCACATAGCGGGGTGGATACGCAGTATTTT.

The CDR3 protein is CASSEGGGNQPQHF. As DNA, the CDR3 is TGTGCCAGCAGCGAAGGGGGGGGCAATCAGCCCCAGCATTTT. The rearrangement uses TRBV9 and TRBJ1-5; TRBD1 might be the D (6 bases). With 3 bases removed from V and 2 bases from J, the gap between germline ends came to 9 bases. CDR3 length: 14 amino acids. Germline V lookup: CDR1 SGDLS, CDR2 YYNGEE.

This chain uses TRBV5-5 with TRBJ1-6, with TRBD1 matching over 9 bases. The V gene end was trimmed by 4 bases and the J gene end by 7 bases; junction bases not matched to a gene: 3. The CDR3 spans 14 residues. The V gene's germline CDR1 is SGHKS and CDR2 YYEKEE (reference sequence). This CDR3 reads CASSTGTGNSPLHF. DNA for the CDR3: TGTGCCAGCAGCACCGGGACAGGGAATTCACCCCTCCACTTT.